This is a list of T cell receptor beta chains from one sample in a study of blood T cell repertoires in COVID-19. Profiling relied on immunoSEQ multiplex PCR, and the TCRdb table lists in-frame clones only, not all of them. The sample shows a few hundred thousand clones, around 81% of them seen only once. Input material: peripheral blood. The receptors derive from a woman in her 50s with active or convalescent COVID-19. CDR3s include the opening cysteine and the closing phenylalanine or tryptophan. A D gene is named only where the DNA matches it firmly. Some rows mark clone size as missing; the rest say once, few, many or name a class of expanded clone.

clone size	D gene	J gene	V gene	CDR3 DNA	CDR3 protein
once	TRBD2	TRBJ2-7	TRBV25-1	TGTGCCAGCAGTGAAGATCTAGCGGGAGGTCTCTACGAGCAGTACTTC	CASSEDLAGGLYEQYF
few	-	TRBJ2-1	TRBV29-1	TGCAGCGTTCCCAAACCCGGGGGTGGCTCCTACAATGAGCAGTTCTTC	CSVPKPGGGSYNEQFF
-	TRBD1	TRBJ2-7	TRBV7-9	TGTGCCAGCAGCTCTCCGGGACAGGGAACCTACGAGCAGTACTTC	CASSSPGQGTYEQYF
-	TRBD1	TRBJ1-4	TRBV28	TGTGCCAGCAGAGTCCCGGGACAGGGTTGGGGTGAAAAACTGTTTTTT	CASRVPGQGWGEKLFF
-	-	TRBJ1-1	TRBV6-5	TGTGCCAGCAGGGCACTAGGGGGCACTGAAGCTTTCTTT	CASRALGGTEAFF
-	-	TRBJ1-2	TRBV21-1	TGTGCCAGCAGCCGAGAGAGGTGTCGGGACAGGGGAGATGGCTACACCTTC	CASSRERCRDRGDGYTF
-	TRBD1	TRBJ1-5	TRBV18	TGTGCCAGCTCACAGGGACAGATCAATCAGCCCCAGCATTTT	CASSQGQINQPQHF
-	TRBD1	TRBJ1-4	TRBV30	TGTGCCTGCAGGGGGCAGGGAGTTAGACGGCGTGAAAAACTGTTTTTT	CACRGQGVRRREKLFF
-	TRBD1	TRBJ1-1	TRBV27	TGTGCCAGCAGTTTAAGCCGGGACAGTGAAGCTTTCTTT	CASSLSRDSEAFF
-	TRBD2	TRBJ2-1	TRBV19	TGTGCCAGTAGTACGGAACTAGCGGCCTACAATGAGCAGTTCTTC	CASSTELAAYNEQFF
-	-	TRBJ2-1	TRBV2	TGTGCCAGCAGTGTCAGCAGGAGGGCCCCCTACAATGAGCAGTTCTTC	CASSVSRRAPYNEQFF
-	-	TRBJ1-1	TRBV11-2	TGTGCCAGCACCAAAATACGACTACCCCTTGAAGCTTTCTTT	CASTKIRLPLEAFF
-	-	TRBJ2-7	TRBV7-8	TGTGCCAGCAGCTTAGAACGCGGGCCCACCTACGAGCAGTACTTC	CASSLERGPTYEQYF
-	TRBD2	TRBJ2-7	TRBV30	TGTGCCTGGATAACTAGCGGCTTGATACCCTACGAGCAGTACTTC	CAWITSGLIPYEQYF
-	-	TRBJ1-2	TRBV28	TGTGCCAGCAGCCGACAGGCCATCTATGGCTACACCTTC	CASSRQAIYGYTF
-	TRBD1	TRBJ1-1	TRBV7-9	TGTGCCAGCAGTCTGGGACAGCTGAACACTGAAGCTTTCTTT	CASSLGQLNTEAFF
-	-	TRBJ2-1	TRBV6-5	TGTGCCAGCAGCGCCACAGGGTCCTCCTACAATGAGCAGTTCTTC	CASSATGSSYNEQFF
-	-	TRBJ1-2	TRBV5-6	TGTGCCAGCAGCTCCGACAGGACCTCTTACCACTATGGCTACACCTTC	CASSSDRTSYHYGYTF
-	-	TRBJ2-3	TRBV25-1	TGTGCCAGCAGTAGGGCCGTTGGGACTGGGAGAGATACGCAGTATTTT	CASSRAVGTGRDTQYF
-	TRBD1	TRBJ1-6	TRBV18	TGTGCCAGCTCACCCGACAGGGGCCGAAATTCACCCCTCCACTTT	CASSPDRGRNSPLHF
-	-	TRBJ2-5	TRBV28	TGTGCCAGCTCCTACAGGGATTTTGGGGAGACCCAGTACTTC	CASSYRDFGETQYF
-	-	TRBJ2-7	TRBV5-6	TGTGCCAGCAGCTCTTGGAACCTAGTCTCCGAGCAGTACTTC	CASSSWNLVSEQYF
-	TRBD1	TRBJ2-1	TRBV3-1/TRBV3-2	TGTGCCAGCAGCCAAGACCGAACCGGGGGACAGGGAAGGGATGAGCAGTTCTTC	CASSQDRTGGQGRDEQFF
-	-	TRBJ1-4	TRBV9	TGTGCCAGCAGCCCAACGGGAGCAACTAATGAAAAACTGTTTTTT	CASSPTGATNEKLFF
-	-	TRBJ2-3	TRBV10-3	TGTGCCATCAGTGAGACCATAAACGGCGGGACAGATACGCAGTATTTT	CAISETINGGTDTQYF
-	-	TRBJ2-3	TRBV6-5	TGTGCCAGCAGTTCTGGACTCGCCACAGATACGCAGTATTTT	CASSSGLATDTQYF
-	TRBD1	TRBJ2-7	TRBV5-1	TGCGCCAGCAGCCTGGGACAGGGGGCGCGTTACGAGCAGTACTTC	CASSLGQGARYEQYF
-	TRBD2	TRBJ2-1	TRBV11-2	TGTGCCAGCAGCTCTGTCGCTAGCGGGAGGCTCTACAATGAGCAGTTCTTC	CASSSVASGRLYNEQFF
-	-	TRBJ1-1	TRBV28	TGTGCCAGCAGTTTTGTCCCCACTACGTCTGAAGCTTTCTTT	CASSFVPTTSEAFF
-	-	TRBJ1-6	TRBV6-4	TGTGCCAGCAGTGTGGCTCCAGGGTGGAATTCACCCCTCCACTTT	CASSVAPGWNSPLHF
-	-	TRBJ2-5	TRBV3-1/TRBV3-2	TGTGCCAGCAGCCCCTTATCCCACAGGGCCCTTCCAAGGACCCAGTACTTC	CASSPLSHRALPRTQYF
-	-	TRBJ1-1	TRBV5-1	TGCGCCAGCAGCTGGGGGGGTAACAGGGAGAACACTGAAGCTTTCTTT	CASSWGGNRENTEAFF
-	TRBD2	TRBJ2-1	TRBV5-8	TGTGCCAGCAGCTTGGGGACTAGCGGGTACAATGAGCAGTTCTTC	CASSLGTSGYNEQFF
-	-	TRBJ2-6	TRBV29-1	TGCAGCGTTGTCCTACGCTCTGGGGCCAACGTCCTGACTTTC	CSVVLRSGANVLTF
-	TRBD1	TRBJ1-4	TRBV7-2	TGTGCCAGCAGTCTCCGCAGGGACAGGGAAGGCCAAAAACTGTTTTTT	CASSLRRDREGQKLFF
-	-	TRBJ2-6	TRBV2	TGTGCCAGCAGACCCGCGGTCGCCGGGGCCAACGTCCTGACTTTC	CASRPAVAGANVLTF
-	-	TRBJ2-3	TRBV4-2	TGTGCCAGCAGCCAAGATCGAACAGGGCCGCGCACAGATACGCAGTATTTT	CASSQDRTGPRTDTQYF
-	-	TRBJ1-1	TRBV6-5	TGTGCCAGCAGAATCGCCGGGACATTGAACACTGAAGCTTTCTTT	CASRIAGTLNTEAFF
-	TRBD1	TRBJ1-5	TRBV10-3	TGTGCCATCAGGGCGACAGGGGGTAGCAATCAGCCCCAGCATTTT	CAIRATGGSNQPQHF
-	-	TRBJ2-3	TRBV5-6	TGTGCCAGCAGCTTGGACAGGGTGAATACGCAGTATTTT	CASSLDRVNTQYF
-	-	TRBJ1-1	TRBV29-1	TGCAGCGTTGAAGTTCGGGGTTTGAACACTGAAGCTTTCTTT	CSVEVRGLNTEAFF
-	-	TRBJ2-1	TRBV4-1	TGCGCCAGCAGCCAAGCTACGAGGGGGGGGCCTTACAATGAGCAGTTCTTC	CASSQATRGGPYNEQFF
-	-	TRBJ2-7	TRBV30	TGTGCCTGGAGCGGGACACAAATCTACGAGCAGTACTTC	CAWSGTQIYEQYF
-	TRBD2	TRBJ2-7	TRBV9	TGTGCCAGCAGCGGCTTCCAAGCGGGAGGCATCCCAGAGCAGTACTTC	CASSGFQAGGIPEQYF
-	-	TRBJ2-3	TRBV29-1	TGCAGCGTTCGTCGGGACTTCACAGATACGCAGTATTTT	CSVRRDFTDTQYF
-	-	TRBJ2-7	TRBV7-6	TGTGCCAGCAGCTTAGAGGGAGGGGGGGATGTCGAGCAGTACTTC	CASSLEGGGDVEQYF
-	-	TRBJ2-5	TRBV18	TGTGCCAGCTCACCACCGGGGGGTTACCAAGAGACCCAGTACTTC	CASSPPGGYQETQYF
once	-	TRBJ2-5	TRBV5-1	TGCGCCAGCACCTTAGGAGGGCTCCAAGAGACCCAGTACTTC	CASTLGGLQETQYF
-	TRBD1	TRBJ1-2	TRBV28	TGTGCCAGCAGTGGGACAGGGGTAATCTATGGCTACACCTTC	CASSGTGVIYGYTF
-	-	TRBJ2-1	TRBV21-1	TGTGCCAGCAGCAGGGTCCTCAGGGGCAATGAGCAGTTCTTC	CASSRVLRGNEQFF
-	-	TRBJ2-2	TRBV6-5	TGTGCCAGCGGCCGTCAGGGGTCCGGGGAGCTGTTTTTT	CASGRQGSGELFF
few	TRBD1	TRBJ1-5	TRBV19	TGTGCCAGTAGATTAAGGGGGCGCTGGGATCAGCCCCAGCATTTT	CASRLRGRWDQPQHF
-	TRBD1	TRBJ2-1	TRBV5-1	TGCGCCAGCAGCCCTGCTCCCACAGGGGCCTACAATGAGCAGTTCTTC	CASSPAPTGAYNEQFF